Described below is a single TCR beta chain sequence and its context. Its antigen is still unknown. Base-call qualities are not available, and no considerably larger clone is one nucleotide away. The data derive from a study of T cells after yellow fever vaccination (dated by TCRdb to the late 2010s). Describing the broader study: Libraries from fractions with low cell numbers were prepared with the SMART-Seq v4 Ultra Low Input RNA kit. To follow T-cell clones before and after primary and booster YFV17D yellow fever vaccination, bulk TCR alpha and beta repertoires were sequenced over time. The cohort comprised two healthy male donors, one aged 18 to 30 and one aged 30 to 40 years. Bulk PBMC replicates and cell subsets were isolated from blood drawn at multiple timepoints before and after both primary and secondary immunization. General conclusions and limits of the study: Because only two donors were included in the study, the extent to which the findings can be generalized is limited. The secondary T-cell response was found to be weaker but faster than the primary response, with a peak reached on day 5 rather than on day 15. Most clones expanded after primary vaccination (around 97% of CD4 and around nine tenths of CD8) were re-detected after the booster, suggesting that broad memory maintenance occurred. A small fraction of clonotypes appeared in both the CD4 and CD8 compartments, likely as a result of convergent recombination. Computational filtering was needed because FACS-sorted repertoires could contain abundant contaminating clonotypes from the bulk population.

V and J lose 1 base and 6 bases, and a span of 6 bases separates them. The CDR3 measures 12 amino acids from cysteine to phenylalanine. Just CDR3 DNA is preserved here, 36 bases in frame from base 1. Looking up the germline V gene yields CDR1 SGDLS and CDR2 YYNGEE. The treatment or condition label for this specimen denotes: live attenuated yellow fever vaccine strain. A standard Ficoll-Paque protocol was used to isolate PBMCs from peripheral blood. Dynabeads CD4 and CD8 positive selection kits were used to isolate CD4 and CD8 T-cell fractions. RNA was extracted with TriZol from bulk PBMCs, CD4 and CD8 fractions, and dextramer-positive and dextramer-negative fractions. Data came from an Illumina NovaSeq 6000. TCR cDNA was made using 5'RACE template switching, a step that added a universal primer site and unique molecular identifiers. cDNA synthesis was primed from both the TCR alpha and TCR beta constant segments. Libraries were amplified in two PCR steps, with sample barcodes and sequencing adapters added in the second step. Sequencing of libraries was performed on Illumina HiSeq 2500 (2x100 bp) or NovaSeq (2x150 bp). Per the original workflow: Demultiplexing of reads and collapsing into UMI consensus sequences were performed with MIGEC, and V(D)J alignment was carried out with MiXCR. Vaccine-responding clonotypes were identified with edgeR using replicate PBMC samples, with FDR below 0.01 and a log2 fold change above 5 up to day 15 being required. Each bulk clonotype was labeled CD4 or CD8 based on which sequenced repertoire, CD4 or CD8, contained the clonotype at higher abundance. TCRdb reanalyzed the raw reads on its own, using fastp at Q25 for trimming and MiXCR for clone calling, and kept in-frame beta chains. Identical CDR3 protein sequences are pooled into one entry, listed with their most common genes and DNA. In this record, the V and J calls reflect TCRdb's handling and not the investigators' own analysis. The sample yields about 340,000 distinct CDR3 sequences; around 13% were counted once. The biggest ten clones account for about 3% of the sample.

Sequencing used CD4+ T cells sorted from PBMCs, obtained 15 days after the yellow fever booster vaccination. The TCR comes from a man between 18 and 35 years old who received the YFV17D yellow fever vaccine. The sequence joins TRBV9 to TRBJ2-3; the D gene remains uncertain. The sequenced DNA is TGTGCCAGCAGCGTAAAGGAGGATACGCAGTATTTT. Translation gives CASSVKEDTQYF.